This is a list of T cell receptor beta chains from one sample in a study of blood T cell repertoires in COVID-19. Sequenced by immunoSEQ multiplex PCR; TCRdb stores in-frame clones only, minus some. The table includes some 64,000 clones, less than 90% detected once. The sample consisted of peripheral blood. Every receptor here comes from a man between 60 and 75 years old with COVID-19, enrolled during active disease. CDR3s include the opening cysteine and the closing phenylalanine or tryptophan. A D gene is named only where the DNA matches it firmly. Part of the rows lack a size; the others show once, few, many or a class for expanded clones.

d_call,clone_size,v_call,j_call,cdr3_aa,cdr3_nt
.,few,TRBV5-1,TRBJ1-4,CASTDPGEPNEKLFF,TGCGCCAGCACTGACCCGGGGGAACCAAATGAAAAACTGTTTTTT
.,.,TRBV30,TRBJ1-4,CAWSVPDEKLFF,TGTGCCTGGAGTGTACCAGATGAAAAACTGTTTTTT
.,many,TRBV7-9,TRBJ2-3,CASSSTRIYTDTQYF,TGTGCCAGCAGCTCTACTAGGATCTACACAGATACGCAGTATTTT
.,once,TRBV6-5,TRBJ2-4,CASSYLASGKNIQYF,TGTGCCAGCAGTTACTTGGCTTCTGGCAAAAACATTCAGTACTTC
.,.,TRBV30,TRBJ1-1,CAWSKGLDTEAFF,TGTGCCTGGTCGAAGGGGTTGGACACTGAAGCTTTCTTT
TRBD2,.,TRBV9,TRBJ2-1,CASSLGTSGYNEQFF,TGTGCCAGCAGCCTGGGGACTAGCGGGTACAATGAGCAGTTCTTC
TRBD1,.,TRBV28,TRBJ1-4,CASSPITSGGNEKLFF,TGTGCCAGCAGTCCCATCACATCAGGGGGGAATGAAAAACTGTTTTTT
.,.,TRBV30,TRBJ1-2,CAWSPFFQANYGYTF,TGTGCCTGGAGCCCATTCTTCCAGGCTAACTATGGCTACACCTTC
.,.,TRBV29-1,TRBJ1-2,CSVEDQQVDGYTF,TGCAGCGTTGAAGATCAGCAGGTTGATGGCTACACCTTC
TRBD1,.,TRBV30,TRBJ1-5,CAWSTGGGNQPQHF,TGTGCCTGGAGTACAGGGGGAGGCAATCAGCCCCAGCATTTT
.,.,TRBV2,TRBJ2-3,CASSGLLGVTDTQYF,TGTGCCAGCAGTGGGCTACTAGGAGTCACAGATACGCAGTATTTT
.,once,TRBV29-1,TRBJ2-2,CSVESTGELFF,TGCAGCGTTGAGAGCACCGGGGAGCTGTTTTTT
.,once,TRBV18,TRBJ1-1,CASSQQMNTEAFF,TGTGCCAGCTCACAACAGATGAACACTGAAGCTTTCTTT
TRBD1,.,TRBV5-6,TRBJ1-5,CASSLSGQYNSNQPQHF,TGTGCCAGCAGCTTGTCGGGACAGTACAATAGCAATCAGCCCCAGCATTTT
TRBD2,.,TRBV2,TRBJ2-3,CASSALPSGSSTDTQYF,TGTGCCAGCAGCGCCCTCCCTAGCGGGAGCAGCACAGATACGCAGTATTTT
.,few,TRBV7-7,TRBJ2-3,CASSSGSGNTQYF,TGTGCCAGCAGCTCTGGGTCCGGGAATACGCAGTATTTT
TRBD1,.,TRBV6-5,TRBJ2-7,CASARDRGHYEQYF,TGTGCCAGCGCTAGGGACAGGGGGCACTACGAGCAGTACTTC
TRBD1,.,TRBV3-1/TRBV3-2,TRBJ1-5,CASSQINGGTGLYQPQHF,TGTGCCAGCAGCCAAATCAACGGTGGGACAGGTCTTTATCAGCCCCAGCATTTT
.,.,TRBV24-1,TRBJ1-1,CATSGNGEAFF,TGTGCCACCAGTGGAAACGGTGAAGCTTTCTTT
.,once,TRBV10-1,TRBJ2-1,CASSDLSGFSYNEQFF,TGCGCCAGCAGTGACCTTAGCGGATTCTCCTACAATGAGCAGTTCTTC
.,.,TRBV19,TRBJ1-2,CASSNDRGGYTF,TGTGCCAGTAGTAATGACCGGGGAGGCTACACCTTC
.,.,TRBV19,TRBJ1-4,CASSTRWAGRGEKLFF,TGTGCCAGTAGTACGCGGTGGGCAGGGCGGGGTGAAAAACTGTTTTTT
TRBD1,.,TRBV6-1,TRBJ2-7,CASSEEYRGQYF,TGTGCCAGCAGTGAAGAGTACAGGGGGCAGTACTTC
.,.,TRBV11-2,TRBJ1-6,CASTLDTYNSPLHF,TGTGCCAGCACCTTGGACACTTATAATTCACCCCTCCACTTT
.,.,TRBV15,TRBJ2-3,CATRWGQGRTDTQYF,TGTGCCACCAGATGGGGGCAGGGGCGCACAGATACGCAGTATTTT
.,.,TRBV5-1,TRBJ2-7,CASSSGQTYEQYF,TGCGCCAGCAGCTCGGGACAAACCTACGAGCAGTACTTC
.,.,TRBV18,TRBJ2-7,CASSPRASYEQYF,TGTGCCAGCTCACCAAGAGCTAGCTACGAGCAGTACTTC
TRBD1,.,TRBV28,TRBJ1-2,CASSSVQGGYGYTF,TGTGCCAGCAGTTCGGTACAGGGGGGATATGGCTACACCTTC
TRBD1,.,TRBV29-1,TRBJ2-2,CSVLRQGTGELFF,TGCAGCGTTTTAAGACAGGGGACCGGGGAGCTGTTTTTT
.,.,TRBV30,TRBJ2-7,CAWCPRTDIFEQYF,TGTGCCTGGTGCCCTCGGACAGATATTTTTGAGCAGTACTTC
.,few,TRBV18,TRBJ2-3,CASSRYNTDTQYF,TGTGCCAGCTCACGGTACAACACAGATACGCAGTATTTT
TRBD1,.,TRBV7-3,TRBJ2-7,CASSFSGTDHYEQYF,TGTGCCAGCAGCTTTTCGGGGACAGACCACTACGAGCAGTACTTC
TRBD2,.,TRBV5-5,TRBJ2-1,CASSRGLADYNEQFF,TGTGCCAGCAGCCGGGGACTAGCGGATTACAATGAGCAGTTCTTC
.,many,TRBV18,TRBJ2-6,CASSPESSGANVLTF,TGTGCCAGCTCACCAGAGAGCTCTGGGGCCAACGTCCTGACTTTC
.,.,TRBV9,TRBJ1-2,CASSAGDVGYTF,TGTGCCAGCAGCGCAGGGGACGTTGGCTACACCTTC
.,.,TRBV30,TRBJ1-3,CAWIPAGFMGRTLSGGNTIYF,TGTGCCTGGATCCCGGCGGGGTTTATGGGACGAACGCTCTCAGGGGGAAACACCATATATTTT
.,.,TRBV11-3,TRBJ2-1,CASSLTLSEQFF,TGTGCCAGCAGCTTAACCCTTAGTGAGCAGTTCTTC
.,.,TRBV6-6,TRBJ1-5,CASSPSLENQPQHF,TGTGCCAGCAGCCCAAGCCTTGAGAATCAGCCCCAGCATTTT
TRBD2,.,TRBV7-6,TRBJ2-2,CASSLSTSGNTGELFF,TGTGCCAGCAGCTTATCGACTAGCGGCAACACCGGGGAGCTGTTTTTT
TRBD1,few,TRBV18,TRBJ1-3,CASSQYSGTGISGNTIYF,TGTGCCAGCTCACAATACTCCGGGACAGGGATCTCTGGAAACACCATATATTTT
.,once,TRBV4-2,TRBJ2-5,CASSQQKGGEQETQYF,TGTGCCAGCAGCCAACAAAAAGGGGGAGAGCAAGAGACCCAGTACTTC
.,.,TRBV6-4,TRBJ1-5,CASSDNGELGQPQHF,TGTGCCAGCAGTGACAACGGGGAGCTCGGGCAGCCCCAGCATTTT
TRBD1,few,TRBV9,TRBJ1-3,CASSVADRGSGNTIYF,TGTGCCAGCAGCGTAGCAGACAGGGGTAGCGGAAACACCATATATTTT
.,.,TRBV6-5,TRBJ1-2,CASSQDSPNYGYTF,TGTGCCAGCAGCCAGGACAGCCCTAACTATGGCTACACCTTC
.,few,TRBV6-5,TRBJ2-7,CASSYNRAYEQYF,TGTGCCAGCAGTTATAACAGGGCCTACGAGCAGTACTTC
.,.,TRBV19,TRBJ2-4,CASSLRGADINIQYF,TGTGCCAGTAGCCTACGGGGGGCGGATATAAACATTCAGTACTTC
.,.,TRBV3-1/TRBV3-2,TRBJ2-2,CASSLWQGGNTGELFF,TGTGCCAGCAGCCTCTGGCAGGGGGGTAACACCGGGGAGCTGTTTTTT
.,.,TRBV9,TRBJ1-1,CASSVEPQGLNTEAFF,TGTGCCAGCAGCGTAGAACCCCAGGGGCTGAACACTGAAGCTTTCTTT
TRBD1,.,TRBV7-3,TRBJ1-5,CASSSQGGQPQHF,TGTGCCAGCAGCTCACAGGGGGGTCAGCCCCAGCATTTT
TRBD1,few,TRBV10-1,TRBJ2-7,CASSAPGTGLVEQYF,TGCGCCAGCAGCGCACCCGGGACAGGGCTTGTCGAGCAGTACTTC
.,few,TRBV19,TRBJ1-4,CASRDTRLEKLFF,TGTGCCAGCAGGGACACGAGGCTAGAAAAACTGTTTTTT
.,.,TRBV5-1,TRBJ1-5,CASSFEGGGPQHF,TGCGCCAGCAGCTTTGAAGGGGGGGGGCCCCAGCATTTT
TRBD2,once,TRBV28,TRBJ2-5,CASSVPGLAQETQYF,TGTGCCAGCAGCGTCCCGGGACTAGCGCAAGAGACCCAGTACTTC
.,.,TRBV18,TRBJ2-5,CASSPNTQETQYF,TGTGCCAGCTCACCTAACACCCAAGAGACCCAGTACTTC
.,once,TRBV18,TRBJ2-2,CASSNTNTGELFF,TGTGCCAGCTCAAACACGAACACCGGGGAGCTGTTTTTT
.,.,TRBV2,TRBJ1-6,CASGQESSYNSPLHF,TGTGCCAGCGGTCAGGAAAGCTCCTATAATTCACCCCTCCACTTT
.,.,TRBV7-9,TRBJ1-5,CASERDGNQPQHF,TGTGCCAGCGAGAGGGATGGCAATCAGCCCCAGCATTTT
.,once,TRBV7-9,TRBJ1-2,CASSFPTRGYTF,TGTGCCAGCAGCTTTCCTACTCGGGGCTACACCTTC
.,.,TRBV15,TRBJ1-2,CATSRDTPLATYYGYTF,TGTGCCACCAGCAGAGATACCCCCCTGGCGACATACTATGGCTACACCTTC
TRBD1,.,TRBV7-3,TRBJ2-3,CASSKKTGALGNTQYF,TGTGCCAGCAGCAAAAAGACAGGGGCGTTGGGGAATACGCAGTATTTT